This T cell receptor (beta chain) was captured in a study of shared clonotypes between healthy human individuals. This CDR3 has 17 residues. The ends were cut back, 3 bases at V and 1 base at J, with 18 bases in the middle. Germline V gene lookup returns CDR1 SEHNR and CDR2 FQNEAQ (reference sequence). A single count supports this clone. The table came from immunoSEQ multiplex PCR; TCRdb's copy has only in-frame clones and leaves some out. The sample records approximately 2.3 million clones, roughly 93% being singletons. Healthy adults negative for HIV, lacking recent acute infections or vaccinations, served as donors.

The chain combines TRBV7-9 with TRBJ2-5, with a tentative D call TRBD2 (6 bases). The origin of this receptor is a man between 18 and 29 years old in good health. Some clones in this sample may be carry-over from other donors' samples. Sequenced material: naive CD4+ T cells from PBMCs. As to subset: CD45RA+ positively selected. The CDR3 DNA sequence: TGTGCCAGCAGCTTCGGAGCGGGCGCGGGCTTCCAAGAGACCCAGTACTTC. Amino acids: CASSFGAGAGFQETQYF.